This note documents a single TCR beta chain sequence. This table comes from immunoSEQ multiplex PCR, and its TCRdb copy is limited to in-frame clones, with some not included. The sample gives over 45,000 clones, approximately 87% of which show up once; 1.3% to 1.5% is in the top ten. This sample is part of a study of T cell changes during pregnancy in multiple sclerosis. The germline V gene has CDR1 SGHTA and CDR2 FQGTGA. Between the trimmed V and J ends, which lost 5 bases and 3 bases, there was a span of 14 bases. The CDR3 runs 15 residues. This TCR was sampled from a female donor in good health, enrolled as a control in a pregnancy study. Here the sequenced sample was peripheral blood, taken in the first trimester of pregnancy. V gene TRBV7-3 combines with J gene TRBJ2-1; tentatively, D is TRBD2 (6 bases). The CDR3 DNA reads TGTGCCAGCAGCCGACTTAGCGGAGACTACAATGAGCAGTTCTTC. Translated: CASSRLSGDYNEQFF.